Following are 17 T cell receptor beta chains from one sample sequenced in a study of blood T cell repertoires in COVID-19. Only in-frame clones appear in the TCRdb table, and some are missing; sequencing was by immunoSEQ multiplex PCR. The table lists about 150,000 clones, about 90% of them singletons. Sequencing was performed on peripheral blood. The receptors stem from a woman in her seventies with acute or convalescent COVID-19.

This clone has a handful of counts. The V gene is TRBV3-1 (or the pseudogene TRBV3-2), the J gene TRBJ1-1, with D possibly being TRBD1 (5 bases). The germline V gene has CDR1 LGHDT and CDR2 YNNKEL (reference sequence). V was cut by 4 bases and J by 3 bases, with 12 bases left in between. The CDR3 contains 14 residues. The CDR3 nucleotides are TGTGCCAGCAGCCTCCCCGGGGGGGACACTGAAGCTTTCTTT. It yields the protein CASSLPGGDTEAFF.

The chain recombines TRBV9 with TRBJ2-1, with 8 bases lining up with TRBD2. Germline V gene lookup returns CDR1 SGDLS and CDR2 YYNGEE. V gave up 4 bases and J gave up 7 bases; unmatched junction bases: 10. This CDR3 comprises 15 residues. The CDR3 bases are TGTGCCAGCAGCCGGGAGGGGGGGGCCTTGAATGAGCAGTTCTTC. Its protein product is CASSREGGALNEQFF.

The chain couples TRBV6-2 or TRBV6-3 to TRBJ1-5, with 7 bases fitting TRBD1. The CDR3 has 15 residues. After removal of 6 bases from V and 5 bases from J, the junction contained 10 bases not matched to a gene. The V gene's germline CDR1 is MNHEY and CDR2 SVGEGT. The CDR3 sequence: CASSLRTGLHQPQHF. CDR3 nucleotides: TGTGCCAGCAGCCTACGGACAGGTCTGCATCAGCCCCAGCATTTT.

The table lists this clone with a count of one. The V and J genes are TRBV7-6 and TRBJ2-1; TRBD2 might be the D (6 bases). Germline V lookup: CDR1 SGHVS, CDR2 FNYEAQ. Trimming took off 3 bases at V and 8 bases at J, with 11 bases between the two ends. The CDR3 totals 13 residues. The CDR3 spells CASSFSGVDEQFF. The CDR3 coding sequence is TGTGCCAGCAGCTTTTCGGGGGTGGATGAGCAGTTCTTC.

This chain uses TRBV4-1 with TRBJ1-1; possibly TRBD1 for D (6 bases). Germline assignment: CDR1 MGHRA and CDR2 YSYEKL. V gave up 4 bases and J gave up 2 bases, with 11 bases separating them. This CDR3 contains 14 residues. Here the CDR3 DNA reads TGCGCCAGCAGCCTCAGGGGCTCCAACACTGAAGCTTTCTTT. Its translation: CASSLRGSNTEAFF.

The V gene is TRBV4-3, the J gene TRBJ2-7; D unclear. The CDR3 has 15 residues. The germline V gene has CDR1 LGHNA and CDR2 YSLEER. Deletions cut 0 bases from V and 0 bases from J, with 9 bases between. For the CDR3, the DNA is TGCGCCAGCAGCCAAGAATGGTATAGCTCCTACGAGCAGTACTTC. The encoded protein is CASSQEWYSSYEQYF.

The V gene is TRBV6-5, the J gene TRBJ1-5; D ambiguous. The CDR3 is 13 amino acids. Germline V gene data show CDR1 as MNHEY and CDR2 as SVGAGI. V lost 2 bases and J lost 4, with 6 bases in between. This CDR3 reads CASSYGENQPQHF. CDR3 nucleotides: TGTGCCAGCAGTTACGGAGAGAATCAGCCCCAGCATTTT.

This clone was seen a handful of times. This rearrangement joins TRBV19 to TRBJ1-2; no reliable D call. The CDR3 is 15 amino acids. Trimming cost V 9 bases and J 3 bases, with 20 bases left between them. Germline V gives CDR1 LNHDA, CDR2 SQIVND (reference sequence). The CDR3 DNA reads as TGTGCCAGCAAGAGGGCGGACGGAGGATACTATGGCTACACCTTC. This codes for CASKRADGGYYGYTF.

The CDR3 protein is CSALAYGGPQGASRETQYF. CDR3 bases: TGCAGCGCTCTCGCGTATGGAGGGCCCCAGGGGGCCAGTCGAGAGACCCAGTACTTC. The chain couples TRBV29-1 to TRBJ2-5, with 8 bases lining up with TRBD1. V lost 7 bases to trimming and J lost 4 bases; unmatched junction nucleotides: 26. The germline V gene has CDR1 SQVTM and CDR2 ANQGSEA. The CDR3 totals 19 residues.

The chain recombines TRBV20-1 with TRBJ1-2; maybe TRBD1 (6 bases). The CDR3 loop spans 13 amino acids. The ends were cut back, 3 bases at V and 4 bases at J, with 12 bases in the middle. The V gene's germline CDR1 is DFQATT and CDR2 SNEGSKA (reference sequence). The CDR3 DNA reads TGCAGTGCTAGTCAGACAGGAACCTATGGCTACACCTTC. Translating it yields CSASQTGTYGYTF.

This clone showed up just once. The DNA for the CDR3 is TGCGCCAGCTCGGGACAGGGGGGTCTGGAGACCCAGTACTTC. It encodes CASSGQGGLETQYF. The J gene is TRBJ2-5, the V gene TRBV5-1; 11 positions match TRBD1. Losses at the gene ends were 7 bases for V and 5 bases for J; bases not matched to a gene: 7. The CDR3 extends over 14 amino acids. The germline gives CDR1 SGHRS, CDR2 YFSETQ.

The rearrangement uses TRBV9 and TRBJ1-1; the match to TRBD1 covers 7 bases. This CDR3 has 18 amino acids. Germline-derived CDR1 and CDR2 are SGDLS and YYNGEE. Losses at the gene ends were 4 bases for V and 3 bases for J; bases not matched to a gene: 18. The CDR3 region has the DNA TGTGCCAGCAGCCCCGCCCTTGGCATACTAACAGGGGACACTGAAGCTTTCTTT. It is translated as CASSPALGILTGDTEAFF.

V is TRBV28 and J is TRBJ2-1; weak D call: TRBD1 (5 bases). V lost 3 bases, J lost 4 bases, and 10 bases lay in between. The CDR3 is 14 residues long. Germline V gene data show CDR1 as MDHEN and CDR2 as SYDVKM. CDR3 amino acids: CASSLARAYNEQFF. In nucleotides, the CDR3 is TGTGCCAGCAGTTTGGCCAGGGCGTACAATGAGCAGTTCTTC.

The CDR3 sequence: CASGGRNTGELFF. The CDR3 DNA reads TGTGCCAGCGGGGGCCGGAACACCGGGGAGCTGTTTTTT. This chain joins TRBV18 and TRBJ2-2, with a weak D call TRBD1 (6 bases). Germline V CDR1 and CDR2: KGHSH, LQKENI. This CDR3 has 13 residues. V dropped 8 bases and J dropped 1 base, with 8 bases sitting between them.

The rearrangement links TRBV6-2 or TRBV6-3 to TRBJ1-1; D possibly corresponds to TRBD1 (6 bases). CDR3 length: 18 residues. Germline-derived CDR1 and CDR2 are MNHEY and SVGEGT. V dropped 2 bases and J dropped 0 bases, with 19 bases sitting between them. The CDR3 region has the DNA TGTGCCAGCAGTTACAGGTCAGGGGAGTTTTTCTTGAACACTGAAGCTTTCTTT. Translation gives CASSYRSGEFFLNTEAFF.

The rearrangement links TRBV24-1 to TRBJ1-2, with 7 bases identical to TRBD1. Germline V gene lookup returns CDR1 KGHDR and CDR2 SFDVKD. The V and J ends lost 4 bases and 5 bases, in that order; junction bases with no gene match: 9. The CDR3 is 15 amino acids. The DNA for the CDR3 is TGTGCCACCAGTGACCCCGGGACAGCGCAGTATGGCTACACCTTC. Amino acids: CATSDPGTAQYGYTF.

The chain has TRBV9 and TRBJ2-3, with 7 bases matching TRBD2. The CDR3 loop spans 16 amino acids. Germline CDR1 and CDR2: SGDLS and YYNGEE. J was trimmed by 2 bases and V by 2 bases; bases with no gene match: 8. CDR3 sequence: CASSVGGGRFTDTQYF. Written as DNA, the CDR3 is TGTGCCAGCAGCGTTGGCGGGGGTAGGTTCACAGATACGCAGTATTTT. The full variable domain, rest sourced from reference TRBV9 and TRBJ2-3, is DSGVTQTPKHLITATGQRVTLRCSPRSGDLSVYWYQQSLDQGLQFLIQYYNGEERAKGNILERFSAQQFPDLHSELNLSSLELGDSALYFCASSVGGGRFTDTQYFGPGTRLTVL.